The entry below gives a single TCR beta chain sequence along with its context. Its specificity is unknown. This sample is drawn from a study of OX40 agonist ivuxolimab in advanced cancers. Whole-study results and caveats: It was also the case that some nonresponders had low normalized T-cell clonal expansion.

The repertoire was sequenced with immunoSEQ multiplex PCR; TCRdb's copy has only in-frame clones and lacks some. In the table there are about 84,000 clones, around 94% of which are singletons. CDR3 size: 13 residues. V lost 0 bases to trimming and J lost 6 bases; unmatched junction nucleotides: 1. From germline, CDR1 is LGHNA and CDR2 YSLEER. This sample comprised CD4+ or CD8+ T cells sorted from blood, obtained in a trial of the OX40 agonist ivuxolimab. This clonotype was obtained from an adult with an advanced solid tumor such as melanoma, head and neck, liver or kidney cancer. This sequence joins TRBV4-3 and TRBJ2-5; 7 bases align to TRBD1. CDR3 in amino acids: CASSQDRGKTQYF. CDR3 nucleotide sequence: TGCGCCAGCAGCCAAGACAGGGGGAAGACCCAGTACTTC.